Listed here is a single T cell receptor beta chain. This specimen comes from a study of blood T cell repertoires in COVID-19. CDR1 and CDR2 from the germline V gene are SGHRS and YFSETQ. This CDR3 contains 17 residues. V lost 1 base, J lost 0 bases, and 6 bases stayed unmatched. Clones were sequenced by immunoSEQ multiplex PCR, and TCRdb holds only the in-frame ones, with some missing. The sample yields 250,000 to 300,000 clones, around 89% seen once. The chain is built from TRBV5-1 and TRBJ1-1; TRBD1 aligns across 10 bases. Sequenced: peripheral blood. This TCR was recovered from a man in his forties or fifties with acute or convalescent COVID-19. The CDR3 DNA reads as TGCGCCAGCAGCTTGTGGGGGACAGGGGAATTGAACACTGAAGCTTTCTTT. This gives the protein CASSLWGTGELNTEAFF. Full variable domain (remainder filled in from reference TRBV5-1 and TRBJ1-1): KAGVTQTPRYLIKTRGQQVTLSCSPISGHRSVSWYQQTPGQGLQFLFEYFSETQRNKGNFPGRFSGRQFSNSRSEMNVSTLELGDSALYLCASSLWGTGELNTEAFFGQGTRLTVV.